Presented here are 18 T cell receptor beta chains from one specimen sequenced in a study of ipilimumab plus nivolumab after autologous stem cell transplantation. Using immunoSEQ multiplex PCR, the repertoire was profiled, and TCRdb retains in-frame clones only, with some absent. The table lists about 12,000 clones, about 70% of them singletons, with roughly 30% in the top ten. The source was PBMCs, collected in a trial of ipilimumab plus nivolumab as post-transplant consolidation. Receptors were obtained from a male donor with diffuse large B-cell lymphoma.

On this clone itself: At one end, the junction sequence differs from germline, possibly due to a read error. V usage is TRBV29-1 and J usage is TRBJ2-1; D is unresolved. Germline V gene sequence: CDR1 SQVTM, CDR2 ANQGSEA. This CDR3 comprises 16 residues. Written as DNA, the CDR3 is TGCAGCGTTGAAGATCCGGGCTATTCTTCCTACAATAAGCAGTTCTTC. Encoded protein: CSVEDPGYSSYNKQFF.

V is TRBV5-1 and J is TRBJ2-2; D gene ambiguous. Trimming removed 1 base at V and 4 bases at J, with 8 bases between. Germline V gene lookup returns CDR1 SGHRS and CDR2 YFSETQ. The CDR3 is made up of 14 amino acids. CDR3 residues: CASSLSDLTGELFF. The CDR3 region has the DNA TGCGCCAGCAGCTTGTCGGACCTCACCGGGGAGCTGTTTTTT.

This chain joins TRBV5-1 and TRBJ2-1; D uncertain. The CDR3 length is 13 residues. V lost 2 bases and J lost 4, with 7 bases in between. The germline gives CDR1 SGHRS, CDR2 YFSETQ. CDR3 coding DNA: TGCGCCAGCAGCTTTTCGCAATACAATGAGCAGTTCTTC. Protein sequence: CASSFSQYNEQFF.

J is TRBJ2-7 and V is TRBV19; the D gene is possibly TRBD1 (8 bases). CDR1 and CDR2 (germline): LNHDA, SQIVND (reference sequence). CDR3 length: 12 residues. Trimming left V 8 bases short and J 6 bases short, with 14 bases between. CDR3 bases: TGTGCCAGTGGCTACAGGGGGGGCGAGCAGTACTTC. Protein sequence: CASGYRGGEQYF.

This clone was found many times. J is TRBJ2-7 and V is TRBV7-9; TRBD1 matches at 9 bases. Germline V gene data show CDR1 as SEHNR and CDR2 as FQNEAQ (reference sequence). J was trimmed by 6 bases and V by 10 bases; bases with no gene match: 4. The CDR3 covers 11 residues. This CDR3 is CAMDRGGEQYF. In DNA form, the CDR3 reads TGTGCCATGGACAGGGGAGGCGAGCAGTACTTC.

V is TRBV7-2 and J is TRBJ2-2, with 8 nucleotides matching TRBD2. This CDR3 comprises 15 residues. The germline V gene has CDR1 SGHTA and CDR2 FQGNSA. The junction had 7 bases not matched to a gene; V was cut back by 5 bases and J by 5 bases. The CDR3 sequence: CASSAGGAGTGELFF. In DNA, the CDR3 is TGTGCCAGCAGCGCCGGGGGGGCCGGAACCGGGGAGCTGTTTTTT.

This rearrangement joins TRBV2 to TRBJ1-4; D ambiguous. The V gene lost 3 bases and the J gene lost 5 bases, with 22 bases spanning the gap. The CDR3 runs to 18 residues. Germline V CDR1 and CDR2: SNHLY, FYNNEI. As DNA, the CDR3 is TGTGCCAGCAGTGATGGACGGAGTCTCCTAGTCGACAATGAAAAACTGTTTTTT. Protein: CASSDGRSLLVDNEKLFF.

This clone is judged medium-sized. The V and J genes are TRBV2 and TRBJ2-5; D perhaps matches TRBD1 (6 bases). The length of the CDR3 is 15 residues. CDR1 SNHLY and CDR2 FYNNEI come from the germline V gene. The V end lost 11 bases, the J end lost 0 bases, and 19 bases lay between the germline ends. The CDR3 nucleotides are TGTGCCGGCCCGCTGGCGGACAGCAACCAAGAGACCCAGTACTTC. It translates to CAGPLADSNQETQYF.

This chain uses TRBV7-8 with TRBJ2-2; 12 nucleotides align to TRBD2. With V trimmed by 4 bases and J by 0 bases, 6 bases remained unmatched. This CDR3 region has 18 residues. Germline CDR1 is SGHVS and CDR2 is FQNEAQ. CDR3 DNA sequence: TGTGCCAGCAGCTCCGGGACTAGCGGGTTCGCGAACACCGGGGAGCTGTTTTTT. The encoded protein is CASSSGTSGFANTGELFF.

V and J are TRBV5-6 and TRBJ2-2, with TRBD1 as a possible D gene (6 bases). The CDR3 spans 16 residues. Looked up from germline, CDR1 is SGHDT and CDR2 is YYEEEE. The germline V and J ends were trimmed by 3 bases and 3 bases, with 15 bases remaining between them. CDR3 residues: CASSSGQTRDTGELFF. CDR3 DNA: TGTGCCAGCAGCTCGGGACAAACTAGGGACACCGGGGAGCTGTTTTTT.

The chain uses TRBV11-2 and TRBJ2-7; the match to TRBD1 covers 9 bases. Germline V gives CDR1 SGHAT, CDR2 FQNNGV. CDR3 size: 15 residues. With V trimmed by 5 bases and J by 5 bases, 10 bases remained unmatched. The CDR3 DNA is TGTGCCAGCAGCATAGGGACAGGGTGGGTCCACGAGCAGTACTTC. This gives the protein CASSIGTGWVHEQYF. The whole variable domain, remainder taken from reference TRBV11-2 and TRBJ2-7, is EAGVAQSPRYKIIEKRQSVAFWCNPISGHATLYWYQQILGQGPKLLIQFQNNGVVDDSQLPKDRFSAERLKGVDSTLKIQPAKLEDSAVYLCASSIGTGWVHEQYFGPGTRLTVT.

This clone was counted only a few times. The chain is built from TRBV5-1 and TRBJ1-1, with D uncertain. CDR1 is SGHRS and CDR2 is YFSETQ in the germline V gene. V lost 2 bases to trimming and J lost 1 base, with 9 bases between them. This CDR3 region has 14 residues. The CDR3 sequence: CASSLSRGNTEAFF. CDR3 DNA sequence: TGCGCCAGCAGCTTATCGAGAGGGAACACTGAAGCTTTCTTT.

V gene TRBV10-3 combines with J gene TRBJ2-7; 11 bases align to TRBD1. The V gene end was trimmed by 4 bases and the J gene end by 5 bases; junction bases not matched to a gene: 1. The CDR3 loop spans 13 amino acids. Germline-derived CDR1 and CDR2 are ENHRY and SYGVKD. The CDR3 DNA reads TGTGCCATCAGTGGGGACAGGGGGAACGAGCAGTACTTC. Translation gives CAISGDRGNEQYF.

The chain carries TRBV2 and TRBJ2-1; D is uncertain. V lost 2 bases and J 0 bases, leaving 11 bases between the germline ends. The germline CDR1 and CDR2 sequences are SNHLY and FYNNEI. CDR3 size: 16 residues. In DNA, the CDR3 is TGTGCCAGCAGTGAAATTCCTAAGAGCTCCTACAATGAGCAGTTCTTC. This encodes CASSEIPKSSYNEQFF. The whole variable domain, remainder taken from reference TRBV2 and TRBJ2-1, is EPEVTQTPSHQVTQMGQEVILRCVPISNHLYFYWYRQILGQKVEFLVSFYNNEISEKSEIFDDQFSVERPDGSNFTLKIRSTKLEDSAMYFCASSEIPKSSYNEQFFGPGTRLTVL.

The sample holds one count of this clone. The chain joins TRBV6-5 to TRBJ1-5; D gene uncertain. This CDR3 has 14 amino acids. The V end was cut by 1 base, the J end by 5 bases, with 9 bases between. Germline V gene sequence: CDR1 MNHEY, CDR2 SVGAGI. The CDR3 DNA reads TGTGCCAGCAGTTACTTAGCTAGGGATCAGCCCCAGCATTTT. It yields the protein CASSYLARDQPQHF.

The chain combines TRBV5-4 with TRBJ1-2; D gene ambiguous. The CDR3 has 14 residues. Germline CDR1 and CDR2: SGHNT and YYREEE (reference sequence). Deletions cut 4 bases from V and 3 bases from J, with 13 bases between. The CDR3 nucleotides read TGTGCCAGCAGCCCCTCGACGAGGGACTATGGCTACACCTTC. Translation gives CASSPSTRDYGYTF.

This clone has just a few counts. The chain is built from TRBV10-1 and TRBJ1-1, with D unclear. The CDR3 covers 13 residues. V shed 3 bases and J shed 1 base, with 6 bases lying between them. CDR1 WNHNN and CDR2 SYGVQD come from the germline V gene (reference sequence). CDR3 nucleotide sequence: TGCGCCAGCAGTGAAGCGAGGAACACTGAAGCTTTCTTT. Protein sequence: CASSEARNTEAFF.

The V call is TRBV7-2, the J call TRBJ2-1, with TRBD1 matching over 10 bases. This CDR3 region has 15 residues. Germline V gene data show CDR1 as SGHTA and CDR2 as FQGNSA. J lost 5 bases, V lost 3 bases, and 4 bases had no gene match. CDR3 sequence: CASSLGGQGNNEQFF. The CDR3 bases are TGTGCCAGCAGCTTGGGGGGACAGGGGAACAATGAGCAGTTCTTC.